The present T cell receptor (beta chain) was sequenced within a study of OX40 agonist ivuxolimab in advanced cancers. The wider study: Patients were infused with ivuxolimab every 2 weeks at 0.01 to 10 mg/kg. Study-level points and caveats: Among the lowest peripheral clonal expansion occurred in 0.1-3.0 mg/kg partial responders. Expanded clones belonging to CD8+ T cells outnumbered, on average, those of CD4+.

After removal of 7 bases from V and 5 bases from J, the junction contained 14 bases not matched to a gene. The CDR3 runs 18 residues. Per the germline V gene, CDR1 is SGHVS and CDR2 is FQNEAQ. The assay was immunoSEQ multiplex PCR, and TCRdb's table has in-frame clones only and misses some. This repertoire shows some 69,000 clones, roughly nine tenths found once; its top ten account for roughly 4%. A note on this clone: The target antigen is unknown.

Sequencing used CD4+ or CD8+ T cells sorted from blood, obtained in a trial of the OX40 agonist ivuxolimab. This TCR derives from an adult with an advanced solid tumor such as melanoma, head and neck, liver or kidney cancer. This chain joins TRBV7-8 and TRBJ2-3; 14 nucleotides match TRBD2. The chain's CDR3 is CASIPSGTSGRLGDTQYF. CDR3 nucleotide sequence: TGTGCCAGCATCCCGTCCGGGACTAGCGGGAGACTAGGAGATACGCAGTATTTT.